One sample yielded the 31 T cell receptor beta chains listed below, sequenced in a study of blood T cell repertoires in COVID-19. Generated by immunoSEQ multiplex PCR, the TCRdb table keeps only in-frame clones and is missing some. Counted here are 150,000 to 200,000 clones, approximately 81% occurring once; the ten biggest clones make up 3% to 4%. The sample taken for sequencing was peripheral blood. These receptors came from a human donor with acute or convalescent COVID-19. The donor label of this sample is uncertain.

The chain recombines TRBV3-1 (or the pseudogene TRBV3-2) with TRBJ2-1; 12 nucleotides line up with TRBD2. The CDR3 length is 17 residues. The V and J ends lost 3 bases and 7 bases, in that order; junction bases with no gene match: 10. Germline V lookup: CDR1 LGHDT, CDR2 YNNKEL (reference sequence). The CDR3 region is CASSHPQTSGGTNEQFF. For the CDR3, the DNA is TGTGCCAGCAGCCATCCTCAGACTAGCGGGGGAACAAATGAGCAGTTCTTC.

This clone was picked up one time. Here the CDR3 DNA reads TGCGCCAGCACCAAATCAGATACGCAGTATTTT. This codes for CASTKSDTQYF. The chain couples TRBV5-1 to TRBJ2-3; D gene unclear. There are 11 residues in the CDR3. CDR1 is SGHRS and CDR2 is YFSETQ in the germline V gene. The ends were cut back, 6 bases at V and 4 bases at J, with 6 bases in the middle.

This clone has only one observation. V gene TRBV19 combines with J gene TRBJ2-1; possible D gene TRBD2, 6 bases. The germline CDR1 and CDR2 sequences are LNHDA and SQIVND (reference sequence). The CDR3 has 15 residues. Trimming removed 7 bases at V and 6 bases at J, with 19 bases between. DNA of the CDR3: TGTGCCAGTAAAAAGGGAGGTTGGTCTAGCAATGAGCAGTTCTTC. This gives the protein CASKKGGWSSNEQFF. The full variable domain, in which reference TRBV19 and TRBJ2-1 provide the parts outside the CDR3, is DGGITQSPKYLFRKEGQNVTLSCEQNLNHDAMYWYRQDPGQGLRLIYYSQIVNDFQKGDIAEGYSVSREKKESFPLTVTSAQKNPTAFYLCASKKGGWSSNEQFFGPGTRLTVL.

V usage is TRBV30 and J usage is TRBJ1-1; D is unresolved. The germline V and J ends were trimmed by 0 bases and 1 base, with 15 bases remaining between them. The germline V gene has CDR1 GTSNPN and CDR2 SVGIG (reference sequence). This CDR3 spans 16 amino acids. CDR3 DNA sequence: TGTGCCTGGAGTGTACGGACTCCCTTGGGGAACACTGAAGCTTTCTTT. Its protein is CAWSVRTPLGNTEAFF.

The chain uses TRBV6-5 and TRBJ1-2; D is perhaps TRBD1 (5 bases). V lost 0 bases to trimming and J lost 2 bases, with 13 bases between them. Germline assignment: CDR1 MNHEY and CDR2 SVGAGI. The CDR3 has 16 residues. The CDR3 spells CASSYSMGQSNYGYTF. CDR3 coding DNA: TGTGCCAGCAGTTACTCGATGGGGCAGTCAAACTATGGCTACACCTTC.

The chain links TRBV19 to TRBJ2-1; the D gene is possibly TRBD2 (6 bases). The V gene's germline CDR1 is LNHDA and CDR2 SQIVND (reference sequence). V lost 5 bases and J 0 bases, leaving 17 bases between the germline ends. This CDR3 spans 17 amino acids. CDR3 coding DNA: TGTGCCAGTAGTGTCCTGGCGGGGCAGAGCTCCTACAATGAGCAGTTCTTC. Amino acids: CASSVLAGQSSYNEQFF. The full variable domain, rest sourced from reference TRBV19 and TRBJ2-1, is DGGITQSPKYLFRKEGQNVTLSCEQNLNHDAMYWYRQDPGQGLRLIYYSQIVNDFQKGDIAEGYSVSREKKESFPLTVTSAQKNPTAFYLCASSVLAGQSSYNEQFFGPGTRLTVL.

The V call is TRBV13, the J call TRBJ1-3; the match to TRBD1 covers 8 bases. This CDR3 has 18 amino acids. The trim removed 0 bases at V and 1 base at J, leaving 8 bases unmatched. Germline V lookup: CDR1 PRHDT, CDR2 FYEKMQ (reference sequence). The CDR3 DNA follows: TGTGCCAGCAGCTTAGGAAGAGGGACAGGCTGGTCTGGAAACACCATATATTTT. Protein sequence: CASSLGRGTGWSGNTIYF.

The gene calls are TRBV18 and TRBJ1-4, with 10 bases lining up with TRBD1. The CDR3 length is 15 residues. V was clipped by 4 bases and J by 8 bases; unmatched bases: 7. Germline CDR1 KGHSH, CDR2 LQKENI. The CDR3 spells CASSRQGADAEKLFF. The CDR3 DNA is TGTGCCAGCTCACGACAGGGGGCGGACGCCGAAAAACTGTTTTTT.

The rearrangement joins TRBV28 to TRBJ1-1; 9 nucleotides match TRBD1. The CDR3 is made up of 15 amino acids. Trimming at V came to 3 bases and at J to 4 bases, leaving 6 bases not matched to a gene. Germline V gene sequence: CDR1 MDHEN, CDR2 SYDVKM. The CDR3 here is CASSLTGGLGTEAFF. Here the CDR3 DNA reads TGTGCCAGCAGTTTGACAGGGGGTCTTGGCACTGAAGCTTTCTTT.

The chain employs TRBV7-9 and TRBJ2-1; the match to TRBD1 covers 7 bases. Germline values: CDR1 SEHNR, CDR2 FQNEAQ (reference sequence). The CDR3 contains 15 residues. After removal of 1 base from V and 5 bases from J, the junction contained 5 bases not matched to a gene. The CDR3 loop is CASSLGQGRNNEQFF. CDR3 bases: TGTGCCAGCAGCTTAGGACAGGGAAGGAACAATGAGCAGTTCTTC.

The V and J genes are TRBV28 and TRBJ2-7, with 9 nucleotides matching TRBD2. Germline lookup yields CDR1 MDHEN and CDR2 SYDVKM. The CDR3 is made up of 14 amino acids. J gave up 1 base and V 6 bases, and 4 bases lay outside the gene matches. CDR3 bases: TGTGCCAGCAGCCTTAGCGGGGGATCCTACGAGCAGTACTTC. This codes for CASSLSGGSYEQYF.

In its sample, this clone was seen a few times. CDR3 amino acids: CSVRDRGGYNEQFF. CDR3 DNA: TGCAGCGTGAGGGACAGGGGGGGATACAATGAGCAGTTCTTC. The genes are TRBV29-1 and TRBJ2-1; 11 bases fit TRBD1. J gave up 4 bases and V 6 bases, and 5 bases lay outside the gene matches. The CDR3 consists of 14 residues. Germline lookup yields CDR1 SQVTM and CDR2 ANQGSEA.

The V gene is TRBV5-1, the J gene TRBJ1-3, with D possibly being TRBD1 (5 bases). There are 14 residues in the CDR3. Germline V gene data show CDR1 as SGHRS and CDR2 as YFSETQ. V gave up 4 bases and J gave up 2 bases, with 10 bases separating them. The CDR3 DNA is TGCGCCAGCAGCAAGGGGATTACTGGAAACACCATATATTTT. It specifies CASSKGITGNTIYF. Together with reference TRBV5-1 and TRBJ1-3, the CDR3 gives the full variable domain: KAGVTQTPRYLIKTRGQQVTLSCSPISGHRSVSWYQQTPGQGLQFLFEYFSETQRNKGNFPGRFSGRQFSNSRSEMNVSTLELGDSALYLCASSKGITGNTIYFGEGSWLTVV.

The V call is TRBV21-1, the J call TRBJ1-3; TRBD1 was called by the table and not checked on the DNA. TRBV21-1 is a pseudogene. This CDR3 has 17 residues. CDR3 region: CASSSLITVYSGNTIYF. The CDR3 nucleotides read TGTGCCAGCAGCAGTCTGATAACAGTTTACTCTGGAAACACCATATATTTT.

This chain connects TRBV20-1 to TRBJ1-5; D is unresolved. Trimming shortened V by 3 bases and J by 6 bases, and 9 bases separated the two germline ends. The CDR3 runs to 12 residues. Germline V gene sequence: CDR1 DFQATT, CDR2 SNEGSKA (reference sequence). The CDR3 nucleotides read TGCAGTGCTAGTACCCGGGGTCAGCCCCAGCATTTT. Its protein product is CSASTRGQPQHF.

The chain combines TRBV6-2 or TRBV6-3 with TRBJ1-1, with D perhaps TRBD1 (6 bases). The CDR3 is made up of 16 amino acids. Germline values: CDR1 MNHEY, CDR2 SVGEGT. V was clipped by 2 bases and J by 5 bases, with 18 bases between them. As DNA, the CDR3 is TGTGCCAGCAGTTACAGGGACAACCTTATCGGGACTGAAGCTTTCTTT. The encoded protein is CASSYRDNLIGTEAFF.

The CDR3 nucleotides read TGTGCCAGCAGCCTAGGAGTAGGCAGGGGCTATGGCTACACCTTC. Translated, it gives CASSLGVGRGYGYTF. The chain combines TRBV7-2 with TRBJ1-2; D possibly corresponds to TRBD1 (6 bases). CDR3 length equals 15 residues. The V end was cut by 5 bases, the J end by 4 bases, with 17 bases between. The germline CDR1 and CDR2 sequences are SGHTA and FQGNSA. The entire variable domain, with the rest obtained from reference TRBV7-2 and TRBJ1-2, is as follows: GAGVSQSPSNKVTEKGKDVELRCDPISGHTALYWYRQSLGQGLEFLIYFQGNSAPDKSGLPSDRFSAERTGGSVSTLTIQRTQQEDSAVYLCASSLGVGRGYGYTFGSGTRLTVV.

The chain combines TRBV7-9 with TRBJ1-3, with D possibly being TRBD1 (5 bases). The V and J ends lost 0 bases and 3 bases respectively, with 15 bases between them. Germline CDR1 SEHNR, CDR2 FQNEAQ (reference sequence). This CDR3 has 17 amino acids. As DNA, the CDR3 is TGTGCCAGCAGCTTAGCCCTCCCGGGGGAACGTGGAAACACCATATATTTT. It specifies CASSLALPGERGNTIYF.

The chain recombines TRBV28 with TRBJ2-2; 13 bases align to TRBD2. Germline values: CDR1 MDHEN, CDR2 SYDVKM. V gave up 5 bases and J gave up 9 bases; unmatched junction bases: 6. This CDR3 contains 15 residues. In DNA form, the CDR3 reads TGTGCCAGCAGTCCGGGACTAGCGGGACCGCGGGAGCTGTTTTTT. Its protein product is CASSPGLAGPRELFF.

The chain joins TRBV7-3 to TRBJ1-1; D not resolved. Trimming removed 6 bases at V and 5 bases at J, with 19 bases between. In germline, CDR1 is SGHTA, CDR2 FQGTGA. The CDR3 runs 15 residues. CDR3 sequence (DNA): TGTGCCAGCAGGGGCCCTGGCCCCGTCTGGACTGAAGCTTTCTTT. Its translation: CASRGPGPVWTEAFF. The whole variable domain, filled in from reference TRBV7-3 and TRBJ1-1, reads GAGVSQTPSNKVTEKGKYVELRCDPISGHTALYWYRQSLGQGPEFLIYFQGTGAADDSGLPNDRFFAVRPEGSVSTLKIQRTERGDSAVYLCASRGPGPVWTEAFFGQGTRLTVV.

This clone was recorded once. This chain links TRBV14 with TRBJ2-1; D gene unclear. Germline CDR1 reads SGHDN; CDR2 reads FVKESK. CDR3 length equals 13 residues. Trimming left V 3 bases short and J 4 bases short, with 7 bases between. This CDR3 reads CASSHGLYNEQFF. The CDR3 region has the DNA TGTGCCAGCAGCCATGGGCTATACAATGAGCAGTTCTTC.

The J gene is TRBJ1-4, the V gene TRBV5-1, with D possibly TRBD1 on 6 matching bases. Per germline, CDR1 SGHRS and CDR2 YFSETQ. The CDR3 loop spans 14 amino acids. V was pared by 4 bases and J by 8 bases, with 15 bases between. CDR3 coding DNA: TGCGCCAGCAGCCAAGGGGGTAGTAACGAAAAACTGTTTTTT. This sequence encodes CASSQGGSNEKLFF.

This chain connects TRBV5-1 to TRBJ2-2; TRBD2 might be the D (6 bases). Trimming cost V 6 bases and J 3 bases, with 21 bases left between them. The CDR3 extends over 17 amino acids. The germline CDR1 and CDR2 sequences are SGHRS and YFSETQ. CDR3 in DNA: TGCGCCAGCACCCAAAGGGAGAGGGTAGCGGACACCGGGGAGCTGTTTTTT. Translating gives CASTQRERVADTGELFF.

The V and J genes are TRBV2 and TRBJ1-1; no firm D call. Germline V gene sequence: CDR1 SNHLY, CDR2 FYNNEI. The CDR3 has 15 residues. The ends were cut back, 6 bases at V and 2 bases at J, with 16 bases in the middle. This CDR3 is CASSDRRGSNTEAFF. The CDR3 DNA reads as TGTGCCAGCAGCGACCGGCGAGGGTCAAACACTGAAGCTTTCTTT. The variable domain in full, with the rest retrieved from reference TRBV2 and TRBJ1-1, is EPEVTQTPSHQVTQMGQEVILRCVPISNHLYFYWYRQILGQKVEFLVSFYNNEISEKSEIFDDQFSVERPDGSNFTLKIRSTKLEDSAMYFCASSDRRGSNTEAFFGQGTRLTVV.

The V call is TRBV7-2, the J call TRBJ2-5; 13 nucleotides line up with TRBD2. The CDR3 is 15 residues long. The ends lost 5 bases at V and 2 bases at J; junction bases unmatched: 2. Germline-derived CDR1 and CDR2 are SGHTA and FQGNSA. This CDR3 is CASSRTSGGQETQYF. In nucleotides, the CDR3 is TGTGCCAGCAGCCGGACTAGCGGGGGACAAGAGACCCAGTACTTC.

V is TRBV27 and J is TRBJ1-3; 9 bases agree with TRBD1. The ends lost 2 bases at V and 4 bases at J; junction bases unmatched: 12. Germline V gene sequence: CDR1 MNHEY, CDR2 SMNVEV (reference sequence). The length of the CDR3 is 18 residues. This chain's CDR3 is CASSLLPPGQGSGNTIYF. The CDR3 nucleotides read TGTGCCAGCAGTTTACTTCCCCCGGGACAGGGATCCGGAAACACCATATATTTT.

In DNA form, the CDR3 reads TGTGCCAGCTCACCACCTCGACAGGGGGGCGAGGGTGAGCAGTTCTTC. Translated: CASSPPRQGGEGEQFF. The V and J genes are TRBV18 and TRBJ2-1, with 9 bases lining up with TRBD1. Germline loops: CDR1 KGHSH, CDR2 LQKENI. The CDR3 totals 16 residues. V was clipped by 0 bases and J by 9 bases; unmatched bases: 9.

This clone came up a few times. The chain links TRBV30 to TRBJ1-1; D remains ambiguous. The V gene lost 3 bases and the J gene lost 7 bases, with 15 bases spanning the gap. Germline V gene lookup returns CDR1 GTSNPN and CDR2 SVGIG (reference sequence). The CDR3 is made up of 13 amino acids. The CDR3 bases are TGTGCCTGGAGCGGAGGAACCAGAGTTGAAGCTTTCTTT. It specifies CAWSGGTRVEAFF.

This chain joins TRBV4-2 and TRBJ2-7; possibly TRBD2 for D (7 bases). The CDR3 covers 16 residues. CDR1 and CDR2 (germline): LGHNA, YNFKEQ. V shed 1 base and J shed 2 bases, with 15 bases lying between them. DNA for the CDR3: TGTGCCAGCAGCCAAGGGGTTGCGGGGGCCGCCTACGAGCAGTACTTC. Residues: CASSQGVAGAAYEQYF.

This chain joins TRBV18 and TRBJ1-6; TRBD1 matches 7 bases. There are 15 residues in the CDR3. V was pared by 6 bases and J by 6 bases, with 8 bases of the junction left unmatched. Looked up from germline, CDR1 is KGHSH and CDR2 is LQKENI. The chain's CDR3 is CASSPTGTGNSPLHF. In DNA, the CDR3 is TGTGCCAGCTCCCCGACAGGGACGGGTAATTCACCCCTCCACTTT. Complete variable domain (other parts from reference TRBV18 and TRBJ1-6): NAGVMQNPRHLVRRRGQEARLRCSPMKGHSHVYWYRQLPEEGLKFMVYLQKENIIDESGMPKERFSAEFPKEGPSILRIQQVVRGDSAAYFCASSPTGTGNSPLHFGNGTRLTVT.

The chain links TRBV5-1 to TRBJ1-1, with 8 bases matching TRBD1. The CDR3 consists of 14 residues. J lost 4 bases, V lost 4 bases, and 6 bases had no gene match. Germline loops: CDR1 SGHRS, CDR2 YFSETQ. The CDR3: CASSHGQGGTEAFF. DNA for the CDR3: TGCGCCAGCAGCCACGGACAGGGTGGCACTGAAGCTTTCTTT.